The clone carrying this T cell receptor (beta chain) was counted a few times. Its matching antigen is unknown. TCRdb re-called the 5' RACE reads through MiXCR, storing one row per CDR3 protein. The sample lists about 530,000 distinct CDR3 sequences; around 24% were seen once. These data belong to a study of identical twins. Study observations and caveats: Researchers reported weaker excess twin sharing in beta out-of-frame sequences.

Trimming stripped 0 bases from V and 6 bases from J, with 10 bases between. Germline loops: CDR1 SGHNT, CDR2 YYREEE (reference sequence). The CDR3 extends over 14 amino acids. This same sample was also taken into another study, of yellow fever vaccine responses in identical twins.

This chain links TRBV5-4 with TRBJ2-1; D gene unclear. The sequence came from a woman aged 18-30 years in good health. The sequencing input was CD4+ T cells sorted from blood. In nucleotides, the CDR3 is TGTGCCAGCAGCTTGGCCCCTAGTTTCAATGAGCAGTTCTTC. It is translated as CASSLAPSFNEQFF.